This T cell receptor beta chain emerged from a study of blood T cell repertoires in COVID-19 (dated by TCRdb to 2018 to 2021). For the wider study: Collaborator samples came from the United States, Italy and Spain and covered acute and convalescent phases of COVID-19. The repertoires were released in a freely available public database intended as a resource for research on the immune response to SARS-CoV-2. Where HLA class I and class II types were available, the types were taken from metadata supplied by the sample provider, not from assay-based typing. The samples were drawn from the first 160 participants of the ongoing ImmuneRACE study and from more than 1,000 subjects provided by 6 global collaborators. Sample metadata almost always included a de-identified subject ID, COVID-19 status, age in years and sex. The prospective study material was composed of cDNA or gDNA derived from T cells, B-cell-depleted T cells, or PBMCs. Deeply sampled blood TCRbeta repertoires from subjects exposed to, actively infected with, or recovered from COVID-19 were included in the dataset. Overall study results and their limits: The quantity of clinical and demographic metadata differed by source and by participant and was supplied without curation.

TCRbeta CDR3 regions were amplified from genomic DNA using the immunoSEQ Assay, a bias-controlled multiplex PCR. The paper's processing steps were these. The number of nucleated cells in each sample was estimated by amplification of reference gene primers within the assay. Sequence reads were collapsed and filtered to measure the absolute abundance of every unique TCRbeta CDR3 rearrangement. For each sample, productive Simpson clonality was calculated as the square root of Simpson's diversity index over productive rearrangements. TCRdb obtained this table from immuneACCESS and retained in-frame rearrangements with V and J assigned. These tables miss some clones; where compared with another copy, unresolved V genes account for less than half of the shortfall, and the remainder is unexplained. V and J calls and clone size are those listed in that table; D and trimming were worked out from the DNA. The sample contains around 70,000 clones, 65% to 85% of them found a single time. Roughly 5% of the sample is in the top ten clones.

Collaborating institutions collected whole blood in K2EDTA tubes following their own protocols. For TCRbeta analysis, collaborator samples were shipped as frozen whole blood, as isolated PBMCs, or as DNA extracted from either sample type. Concerning this clone: Its recognized antigen is unknown. No per-base quality is available; no much larger clone lies one base away.

The receptor comes from a woman aged 80 or over with active or convalescent COVID-19. The specimen sequenced was peripheral blood.

The nucleotide sequence reads TGCGCCAGCAGCGGGGGACAGGGTGTTTCGCCCCTCCACTTT. Protein translation: CASSGGQGVSPLHF. The V and J segments used are TRBV5-1 and TRBJ1-6; a stretch of 9 junction bases matches TRBD1. V and J are trimmed by 4 bases and 13 bases, and the gene matches miss 9 bases of the junction. The CDR3 starts with the cysteine, ends with the phenylalanine, and has 14 residues. Of the read, only the CDR3 DNA is kept; its 42 bases are in frame from base 1. The germline V gene provides CDR1 SGHRS and CDR2 YFSETQ.